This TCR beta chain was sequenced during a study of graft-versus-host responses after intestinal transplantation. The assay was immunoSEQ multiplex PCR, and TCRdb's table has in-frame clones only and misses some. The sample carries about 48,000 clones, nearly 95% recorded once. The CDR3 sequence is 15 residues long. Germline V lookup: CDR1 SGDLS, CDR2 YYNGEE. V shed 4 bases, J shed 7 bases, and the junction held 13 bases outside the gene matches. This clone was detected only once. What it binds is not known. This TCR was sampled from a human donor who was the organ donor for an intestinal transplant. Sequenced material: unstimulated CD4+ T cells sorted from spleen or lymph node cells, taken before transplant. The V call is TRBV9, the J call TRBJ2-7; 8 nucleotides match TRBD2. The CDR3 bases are TGTGCCAGCAGCCCCTTGAGCGGGAGTGTCGGAGAGCAGTACTTC. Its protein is CASSPLSGSVGEQYF.